This is a list of T cell receptor beta chains from one sample in a study of blood T cell repertoires in COVID-19. TCRdb's table, derived via immunoSEQ multiplex PCR, lists solely in-frame clones and lacks some. The sample lists approximately 61,000 clones; over 65% were seen once. What was sequenced was peripheral blood. All receptors derive from an elderly man with active or convalescent COVID-19. Each CDR3 is given with its conserved first and last residue. Each record gives: J gene, V gene, D gene, clone size, CDR3 protein, CDR3 DNA. A D gene is named only where the DNA matches it firmly. Only part of the rows carry a size: once, few, many, or a class if the clone is expanded.

TRBJ2-1	TRBV3-1/TRBV3-2	.	.	CASERRSLGEQFF	TGTGCCAGCGAGAGGAGGAGCTTGGGTGAGCAGTTCTTC
TRBJ2-7	TRBV5-8	.	.	CASTPLLNDRYEQYF	TGTGCCAGCACCCCCTTACTAAACGATCGCTACGAGCAGTACTTC
TRBJ2-7	TRBV10-1	.	.	CAKSTTPAYEQYF	TGCGCCAAATCGACGACACCCGCGTACGAGCAGTACTTC
TRBJ2-5	TRBV2	TRBD2	.	CASSENGGSPLETQYF	TGTGCCAGCAGTGAAAATGGCGGGAGCCCTCTAGAGACCCAGTACTTC
TRBJ2-1	TRBV9	TRBD2	few	CASSVGWTSGRRRGHEQFF	TGTGCCAGCAGCGTAGGATGGACTAGCGGGAGGAGGCGGGGGCATGAGCAGTTCTTC
TRBJ1-2	TRBV6-1	.	.	CASSEDLRRYGYTF	TGTGCCAGCAGTGAAGACCTTCGGCGGTATGGCTACACCTTC
TRBJ1-1	TRBV6-5	.	.	CASNPGGRKGEAFF	TGTGCCAGCAACCCGGGGGGTCGGAAGGGTGAAGCTTTCTTT
TRBJ1-4	TRBV9	.	.	CASSTSGGAFEKLFF	TGTGCCAGCAGCACCTCGGGGGGCGCGTTCGAAAAACTGTTTTTT
TRBJ2-3	TRBV6-4	TRBD1	once	CASSVGQGTDTQYF	TGTGCCAGCAGTGTGGGACAGGGTACAGATACGCAGTATTTT
TRBJ2-3	TRBV12-3/TRBV12-4	.	.	CASTPLTDTQYF	TGTGCCAGCACTCCCCTCACAGATACGCAGTATTTT
TRBJ1-2	TRBV5-5	TRBD1	.	CASSLRGQGLRGGWTF	TGTGCCAGCAGCCTCCGAGGACAGGGGCTCCGAGGGGGGTGGACCTTC
TRBJ1-5	TRBV5-1	.	.	CASSLGGDEPQHF	TGCGCCAGCAGCTTAGGGGGTGATGAGCCCCAGCATTTT
TRBJ1-5	TRBV7-2	.	.	CASSLPPGLSNPQHF	TGTGCCAGCAGCTTACCTCCCGGTTTGAGTAATCCCCAGCATTTT
TRBJ1-2	TRBV5-6	.	.	CASSLRQAETYGYTF	TGTGCCAGCAGCCTGCGACAGGCTGAGACCTATGGCTACACCTTC
TRBJ2-5	TRBV7-9	.	.	CASTRGVETQYF	TGTGCCTCCACTCGGGGTGTGGAGACCCAGTACTTC
TRBJ2-4	TRBV19	TRBD1	.	CASSTPLRGRDKNIQYF	TGTGCCAGTAGTACCCCCCTCAGGGGGCGGGACAAAAACATTCAGTACTTC
TRBJ1-2	TRBV18	.	.	CASSPPREPNYGYTF	TGTGCCAGCTCACCCCCGAGAGAACCCAACTATGGCTACACCTTC
TRBJ2-7	TRBV7-2	.	.	CASSLVGRTYEQYF	TGTGCCAGCAGCTTAGTGGGCAGAACTTACGAGCAGTACTTC
TRBJ2-7	TRBV11-2	.	.	CASSLDRDSSYEQYF	TGTGCCAGCAGCTTAGACAGGGATAGCTCCTACGAGCAGTACTTC
TRBJ1-1	TRBV6-2/TRBV6-3	.	.	CASSYGRTEAFF	TGTGCCAGCAGTTACGGGAGGACTGAAGCTTTCTTT